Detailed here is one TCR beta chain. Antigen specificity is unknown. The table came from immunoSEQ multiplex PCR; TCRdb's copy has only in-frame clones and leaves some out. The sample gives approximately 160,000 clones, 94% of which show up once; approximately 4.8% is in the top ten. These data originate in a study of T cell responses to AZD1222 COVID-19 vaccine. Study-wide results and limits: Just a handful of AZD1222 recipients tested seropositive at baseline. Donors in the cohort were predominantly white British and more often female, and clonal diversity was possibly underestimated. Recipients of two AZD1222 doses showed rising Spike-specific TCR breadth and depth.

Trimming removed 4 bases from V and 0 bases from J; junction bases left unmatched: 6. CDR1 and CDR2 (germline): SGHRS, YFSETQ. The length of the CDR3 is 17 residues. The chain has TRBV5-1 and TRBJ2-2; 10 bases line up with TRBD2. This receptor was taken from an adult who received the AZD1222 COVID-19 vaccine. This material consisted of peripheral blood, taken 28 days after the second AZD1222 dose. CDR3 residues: CASSRWTSGANTGELFF. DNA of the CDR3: TGCGCCAGCAGCAGATGGACTAGCGGAGCGAACACCGGGGAGCTGTTTTTT.